This TCR beta chain derives from a study of shared clonotypes between healthy human individuals. Looking at the study overall: A couple of women and three men aged 18 to 49 made up the donors.

Using immunoSEQ multiplex PCR, the repertoire was profiled, and TCRdb retains in-frame clones only, with some absent. This sample yields under 600,000 clones, of which roughly 85% are seen a single time; 9.5% to 15% belongs to the top ten. The donors were adults (healthy and HIV-negative) with no recent acute infections or vaccinations. Caucasian adults residing in Nashville, Tennessee made up all the donors. Comments on this clone: Its antigen remains unknown.

Germline CDR1 KGHSH, CDR2 LQKENI. V dropped 1 base and J dropped 5 bases, with 12 bases sitting between them. The CDR3 is made up of 15 amino acids. Study conclusions and caveats: Sampling covered nothing but blood. Tissue TCR repertoires likely differ from those found in blood.

V and J are TRBV18 and TRBJ2-1; weak D call: TRBD1 (5 bases). Sequencing was done on a sample of PBMCs. The TCR was taken from a woman aged 40 to 55 in good health. Some clones in this sample may be carry-over from other donors' samples. The CDR3 loop reads CASSPQGFPDNEQFF. The CDR3 bases are TGTGCCAGCTCACCACAGGGGTTCCCCGACAATGAGCAGTTCTTC.